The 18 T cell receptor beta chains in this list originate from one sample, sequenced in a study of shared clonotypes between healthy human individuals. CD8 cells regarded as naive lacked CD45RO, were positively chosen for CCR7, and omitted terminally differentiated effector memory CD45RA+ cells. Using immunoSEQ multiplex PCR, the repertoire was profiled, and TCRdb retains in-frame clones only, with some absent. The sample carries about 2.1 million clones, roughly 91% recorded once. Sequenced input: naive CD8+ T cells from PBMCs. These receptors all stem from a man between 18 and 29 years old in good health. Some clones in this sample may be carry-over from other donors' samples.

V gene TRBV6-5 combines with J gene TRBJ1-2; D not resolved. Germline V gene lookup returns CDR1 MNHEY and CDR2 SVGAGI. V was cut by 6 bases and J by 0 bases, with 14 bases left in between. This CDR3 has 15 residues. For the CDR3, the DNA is TGTGCCAGCAGACACGACCCATCCCCTAACTATGGCTACACCTTC. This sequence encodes CASRHDPSPNYGYTF.

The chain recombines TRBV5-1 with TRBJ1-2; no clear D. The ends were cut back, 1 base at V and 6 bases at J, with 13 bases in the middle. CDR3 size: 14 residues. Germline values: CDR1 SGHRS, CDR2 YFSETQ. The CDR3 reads CASSLYGVQDGYTF. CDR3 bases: TGCGCCAGCAGCTTGTACGGGGTCCAGGATGGCTACACCTTC.

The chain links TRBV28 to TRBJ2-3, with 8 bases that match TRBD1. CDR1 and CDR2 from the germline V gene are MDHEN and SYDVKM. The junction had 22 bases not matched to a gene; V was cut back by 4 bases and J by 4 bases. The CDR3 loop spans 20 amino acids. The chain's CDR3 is CASSSPIFGQGLFEADTQYF. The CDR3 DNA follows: TGTGCCAGCAGTTCTCCGATATTTGGACAGGGTTTATTCGAGGCAGATACGCAGTATTTT.

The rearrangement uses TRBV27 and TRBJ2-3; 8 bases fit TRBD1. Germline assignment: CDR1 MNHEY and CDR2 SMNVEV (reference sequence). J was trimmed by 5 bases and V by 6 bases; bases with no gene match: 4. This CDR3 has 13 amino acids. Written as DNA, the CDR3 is TGTGCCAGCAGATCCGGGACAGGAGATACGCAGTATTTT. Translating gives CASRSGTGDTQYF.

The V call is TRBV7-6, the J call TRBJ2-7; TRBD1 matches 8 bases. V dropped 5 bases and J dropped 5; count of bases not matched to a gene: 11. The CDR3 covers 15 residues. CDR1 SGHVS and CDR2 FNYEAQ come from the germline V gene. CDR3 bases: TGTGCCAGCAGCCCGACCCAGGGGGCGCCCCACGAGCAGTACTTC. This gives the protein CASSPTQGAPHEQYF.

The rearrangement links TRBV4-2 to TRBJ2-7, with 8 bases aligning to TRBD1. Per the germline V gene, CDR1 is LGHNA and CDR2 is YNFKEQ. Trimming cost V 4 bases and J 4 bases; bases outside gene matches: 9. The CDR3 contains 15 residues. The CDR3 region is CASSLRTGTTYEQYF. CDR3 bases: TGTGCCAGCAGCCTCAGGACAGGGACAACTTACGAGCAGTACTTC.

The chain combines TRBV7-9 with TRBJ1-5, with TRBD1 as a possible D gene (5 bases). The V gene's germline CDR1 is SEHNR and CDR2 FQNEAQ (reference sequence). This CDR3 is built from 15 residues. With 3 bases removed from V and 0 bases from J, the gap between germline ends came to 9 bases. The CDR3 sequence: CASSLGDFSNQPQHF. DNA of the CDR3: TGTGCCAGCAGCTTGGGGGACTTTAGCAATCAGCCCCAGCATTTT.

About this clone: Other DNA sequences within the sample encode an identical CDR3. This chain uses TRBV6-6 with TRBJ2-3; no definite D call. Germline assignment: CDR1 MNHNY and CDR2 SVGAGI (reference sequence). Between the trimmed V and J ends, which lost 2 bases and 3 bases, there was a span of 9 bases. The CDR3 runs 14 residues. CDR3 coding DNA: TGTGCCAGCAGTTACGCCTCCTCAACAGATACGCAGTATTTT. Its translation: CASSYASSTDTQYF.

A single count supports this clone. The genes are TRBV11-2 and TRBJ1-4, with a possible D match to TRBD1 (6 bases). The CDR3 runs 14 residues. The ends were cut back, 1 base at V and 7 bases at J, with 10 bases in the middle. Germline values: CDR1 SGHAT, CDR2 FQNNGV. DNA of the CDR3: TGTGCCAGCAGCTTAGGCGGGGGCGCTGAAAAACTGTTTTTT. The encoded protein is CASSLGGGAEKLFF.

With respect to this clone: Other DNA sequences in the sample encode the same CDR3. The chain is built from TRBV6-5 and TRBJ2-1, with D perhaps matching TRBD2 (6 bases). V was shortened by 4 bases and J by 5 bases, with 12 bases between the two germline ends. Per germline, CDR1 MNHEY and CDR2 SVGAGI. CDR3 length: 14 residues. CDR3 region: CASSSRTGDNEQFF. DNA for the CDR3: TGTGCCAGCAGTTCACGGACGGGGGACAATGAGCAGTTCTTC.

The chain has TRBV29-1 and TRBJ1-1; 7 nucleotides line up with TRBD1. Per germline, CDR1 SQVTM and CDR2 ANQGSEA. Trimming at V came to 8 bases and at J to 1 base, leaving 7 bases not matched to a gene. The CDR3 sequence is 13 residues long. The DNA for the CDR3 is TGCAGCATGCGGCAGGGGGGGAACACTGAAGCTTTCTTT. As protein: CSMRQGGNTEAFF.

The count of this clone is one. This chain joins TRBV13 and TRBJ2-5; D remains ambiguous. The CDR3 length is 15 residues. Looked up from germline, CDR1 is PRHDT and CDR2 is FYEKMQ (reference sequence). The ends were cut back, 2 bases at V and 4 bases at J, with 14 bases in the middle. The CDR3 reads CASSLYPGGRETQYF. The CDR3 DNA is TGTGCCAGCAGCTTATACCCGGGCGGACGAGAGACCCAGTACTTC.

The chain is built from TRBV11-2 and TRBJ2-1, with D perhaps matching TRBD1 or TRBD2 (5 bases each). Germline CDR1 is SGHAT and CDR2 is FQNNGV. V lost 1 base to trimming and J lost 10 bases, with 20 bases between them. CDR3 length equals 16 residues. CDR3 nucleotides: TGTGCCAGCAGCTTAGGTTTGGCGGCCGCCGGGGCGGAGCAGTTCTTC. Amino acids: CASSLGLAAAGAEQFF.

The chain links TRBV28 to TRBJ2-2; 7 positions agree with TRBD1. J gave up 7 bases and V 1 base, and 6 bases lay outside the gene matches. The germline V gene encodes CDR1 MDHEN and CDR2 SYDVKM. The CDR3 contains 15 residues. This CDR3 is CASSLFINRGGELFF. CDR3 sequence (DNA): TGTGCCAGCAGTTTATTTATTAACAGGGGCGGGGAGCTGTTTTTT.

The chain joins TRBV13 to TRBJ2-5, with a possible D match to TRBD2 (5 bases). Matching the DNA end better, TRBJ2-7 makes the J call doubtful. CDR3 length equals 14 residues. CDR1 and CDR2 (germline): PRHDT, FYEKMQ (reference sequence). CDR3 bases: TGTGCCAGCAGCGAAGGACTGCTACGGGGCGAGCAGTACTTC. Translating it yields CASSEGLLRGEQYF.

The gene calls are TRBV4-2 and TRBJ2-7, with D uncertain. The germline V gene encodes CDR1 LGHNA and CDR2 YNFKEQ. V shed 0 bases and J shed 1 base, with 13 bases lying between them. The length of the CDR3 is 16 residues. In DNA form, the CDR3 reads TGTGCCAGCAGCCAAGATCCCGCAGGCGAATCCTACGAGCAGTACTTC. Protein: CASSQDPAGESYEQYF.

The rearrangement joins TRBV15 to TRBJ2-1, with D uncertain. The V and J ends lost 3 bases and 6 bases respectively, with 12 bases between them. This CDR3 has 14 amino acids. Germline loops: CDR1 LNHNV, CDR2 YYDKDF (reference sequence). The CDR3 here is CATSSGLMANEQFF. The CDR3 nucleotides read TGTGCCACCAGCAGTGGTTTGATGGCCAATGAGCAGTTCTTC.

The CDR3 region has the DNA TGTGCCAGCAGCCGGGACAGTATCTACGAGCAGTACTTC. This sequence encodes CASSRDSIYEQYF. The rearrangement uses TRBV28 and TRBJ2-7, with 7 bases aligning to TRBD1. The V segment lost 6 bases and the J segment 3 bases; nucleotides outside the gene matches: 5. CDR1 and CDR2 from the germline V gene are MDHEN and SYDVKM. This CDR3 contains 13 residues.